This entry concerns a single T cell receptor beta chain. The antigen is undetermined. The read ends 3 residues before the CDR3 terminus; that terminus is restored from the germline J gene. Other DNA sequences from this sample encode an identical CDR3 as well. The data belong to a study of T cell clonality in common variable immunodeficiency. Control and CVID samples contributed equal amounts of genomic DNA. Sequenced by immunoSEQ multiplex PCR; TCRdb stores in-frame clones only, minus some. This listing includes about 15,000 clones. Reduced serum IgG, IgA and/or IgM plus specific antibody deficiency defined CVID. The study, taken as a whole, reports: Repertoire-complication correlations in CVID were limited by patient heterogeneity. In common variable immunodeficiency, TCR beta chains reportedly carried fewer deletions and N-nucleotide insertions.

The CDR3 runs 13 residues. With 3 bases removed from V and 4 bases from J, the gap between germline ends came to 9 bases. The V gene's germline CDR1 is SEHNR and CDR2 FQNEAQ (reference sequence). Source material: peripheral blood mononuclear cells. The receptor's source is a human donor with common variable immunodeficiency. V and J are TRBV7-9 and TRBJ1-1; perhaps TRBD1 as D (5 bases). The CDR3 spells CASSFRVGTEAFF. Incomplete CDR3 DNA: TGTGCCAGCAGCTTCAGGGTGGGCACTGAA.